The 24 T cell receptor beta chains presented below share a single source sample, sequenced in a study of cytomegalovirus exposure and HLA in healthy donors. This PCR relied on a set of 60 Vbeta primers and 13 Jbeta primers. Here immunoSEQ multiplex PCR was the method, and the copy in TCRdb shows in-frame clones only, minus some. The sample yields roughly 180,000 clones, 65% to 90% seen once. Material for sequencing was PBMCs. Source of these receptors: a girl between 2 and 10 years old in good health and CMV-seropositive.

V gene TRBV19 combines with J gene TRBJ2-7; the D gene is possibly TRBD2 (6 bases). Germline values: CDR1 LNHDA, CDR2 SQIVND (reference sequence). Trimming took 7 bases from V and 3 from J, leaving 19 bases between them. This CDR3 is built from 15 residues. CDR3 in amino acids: CASKSVGSPFYEQYF. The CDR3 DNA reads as TGTGCCAGTAAGTCGGTCGGGAGCCCTTTCTACGAGCAGTACTTC.

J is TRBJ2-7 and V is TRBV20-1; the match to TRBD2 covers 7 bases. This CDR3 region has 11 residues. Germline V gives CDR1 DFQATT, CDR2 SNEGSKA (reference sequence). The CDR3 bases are TGCAGCCTAGCGGACTCCTACGAGCAGTACTTC. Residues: CSLADSYEQYF.

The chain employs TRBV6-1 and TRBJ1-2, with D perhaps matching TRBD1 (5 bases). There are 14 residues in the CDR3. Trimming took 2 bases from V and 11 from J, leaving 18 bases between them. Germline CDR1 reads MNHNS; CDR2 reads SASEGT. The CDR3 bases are TGTGCCAGCAGTGAATTAAGGGGCGCAGTAAGGTACACCTTC. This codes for CASSELRGAVRYTF.

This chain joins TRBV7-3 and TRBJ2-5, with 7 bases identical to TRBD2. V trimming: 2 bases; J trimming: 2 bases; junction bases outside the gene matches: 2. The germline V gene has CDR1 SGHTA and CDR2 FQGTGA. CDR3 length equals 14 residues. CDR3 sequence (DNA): TGTGCCAGCAGCTTAGGGGGACTACAAGAGACCCAGTACTTC. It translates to CASSLGGLQETQYF.

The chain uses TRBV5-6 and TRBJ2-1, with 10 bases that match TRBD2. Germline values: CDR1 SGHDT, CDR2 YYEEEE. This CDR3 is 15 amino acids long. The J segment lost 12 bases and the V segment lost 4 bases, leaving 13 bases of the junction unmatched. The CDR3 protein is CASSPYWQVAGGQFF. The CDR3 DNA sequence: TGTGCCAGCAGCCCCTACTGGCAGGTAGCGGGAGGGCAGTTCTTC.

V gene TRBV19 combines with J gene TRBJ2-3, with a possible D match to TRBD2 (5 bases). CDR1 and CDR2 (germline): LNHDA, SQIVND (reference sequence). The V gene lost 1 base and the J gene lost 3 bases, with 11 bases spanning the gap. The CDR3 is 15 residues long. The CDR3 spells CASSIARWRTDTQYF. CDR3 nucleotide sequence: TGTGCCAGTAGTATAGCCAGGTGGAGGACAGATACGCAGTATTTT.

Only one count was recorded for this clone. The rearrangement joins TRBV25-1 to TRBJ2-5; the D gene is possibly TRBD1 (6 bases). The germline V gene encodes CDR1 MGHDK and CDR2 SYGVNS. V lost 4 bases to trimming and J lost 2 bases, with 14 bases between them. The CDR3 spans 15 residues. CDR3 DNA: TGTGCCAGCAGTGCCCGGGACACCCATCAAGAGACCCAGTACTTC. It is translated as CASSARDTHQETQYF.

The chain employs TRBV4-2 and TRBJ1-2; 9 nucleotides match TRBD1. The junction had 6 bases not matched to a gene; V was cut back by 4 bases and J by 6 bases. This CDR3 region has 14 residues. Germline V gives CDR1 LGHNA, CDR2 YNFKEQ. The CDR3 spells CASSPRTGGDGYTF. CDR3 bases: TGTGCCAGCAGCCCAAGAACAGGGGGCGATGGCTACACCTTC.

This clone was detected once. The CDR3 loop is CASSPPGQAYEQYF. The CDR3 bases are TGTGCCAGCAGCCCCCCCGGACAGGCCTACGAGCAGTACTTC. V is TRBV5-4 and J is TRBJ2-7; 7 bases fit TRBD1. The V segment lost 4 bases and the J segment 2 bases; nucleotides outside the gene matches: 6. This CDR3 comprises 14 residues. Germline CDR1 SGHNT, CDR2 YYREEE (reference sequence).

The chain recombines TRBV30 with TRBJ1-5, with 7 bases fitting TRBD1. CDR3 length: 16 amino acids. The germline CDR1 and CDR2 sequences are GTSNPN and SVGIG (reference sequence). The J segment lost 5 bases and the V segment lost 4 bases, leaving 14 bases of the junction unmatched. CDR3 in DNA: TGTGCCTGGAATAAACCGGAGACAGGGCTCGATCAGCCCCAGCATTTT. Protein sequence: CAWNKPETGLDQPQHF. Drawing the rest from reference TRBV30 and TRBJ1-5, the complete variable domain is SQTIHQWPATLVQPVGSPLSLECTVEGTSNPNLYWYRQAAGRGLQLLFYSVGIGQISSEVPQNLSASRPQDRQFILSSKKLLLSDSGFYLCAWNKPETGLDQPQHFGDGTRLSIL.

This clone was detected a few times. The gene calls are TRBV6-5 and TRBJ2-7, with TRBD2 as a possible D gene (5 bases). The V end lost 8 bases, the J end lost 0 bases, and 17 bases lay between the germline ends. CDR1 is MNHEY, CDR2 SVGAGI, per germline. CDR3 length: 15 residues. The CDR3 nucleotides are TGTGCCAGCGGCCGACCTGGAGCGGCCTCCTACGAGCAGTACTTC. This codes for CASGRPGAASYEQYF.

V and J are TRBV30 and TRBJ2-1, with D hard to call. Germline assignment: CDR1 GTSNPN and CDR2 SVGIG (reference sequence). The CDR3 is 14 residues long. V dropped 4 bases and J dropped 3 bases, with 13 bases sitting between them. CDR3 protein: CAWTVGSGYNEQFF. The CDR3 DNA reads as TGTGCCTGGACCGTTGGATCAGGCTACAATGAGCAGTTCTTC.

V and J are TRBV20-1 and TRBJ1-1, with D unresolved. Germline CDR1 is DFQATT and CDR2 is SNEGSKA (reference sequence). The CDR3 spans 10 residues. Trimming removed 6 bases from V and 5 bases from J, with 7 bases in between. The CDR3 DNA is TGCAGTGCCCCCCTTACTGAAGCTTTCTTT. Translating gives CSAPLTEAFF.

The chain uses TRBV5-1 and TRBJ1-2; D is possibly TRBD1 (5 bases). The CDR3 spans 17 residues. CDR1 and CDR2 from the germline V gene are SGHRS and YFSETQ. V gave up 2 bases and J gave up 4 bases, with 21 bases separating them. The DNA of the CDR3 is TGCGCCAGCAGCTTCGTAGGGGCCGGCGGAGAAGGCTATGGCTACACCTTC. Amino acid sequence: CASSFVGAGGEGYGYTF.

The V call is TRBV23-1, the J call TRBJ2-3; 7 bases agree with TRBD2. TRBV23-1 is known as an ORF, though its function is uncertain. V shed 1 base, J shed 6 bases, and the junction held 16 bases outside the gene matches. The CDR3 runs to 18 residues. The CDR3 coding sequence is TGCGCCAGCAGTCAATTCCTGTCGCCCCGGGAGGCCTTCGATACGCAGTATTTT. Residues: CASSQFLSPREAFDTQYF.

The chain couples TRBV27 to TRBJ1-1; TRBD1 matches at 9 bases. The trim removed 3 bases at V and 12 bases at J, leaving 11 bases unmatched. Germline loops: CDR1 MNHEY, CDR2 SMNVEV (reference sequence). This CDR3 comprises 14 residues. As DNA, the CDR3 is TGTGCCAGCAGTTTTTCCGGATCGACAGGGGGAACTTTCTTT. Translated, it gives CASSFSGSTGGTFF.

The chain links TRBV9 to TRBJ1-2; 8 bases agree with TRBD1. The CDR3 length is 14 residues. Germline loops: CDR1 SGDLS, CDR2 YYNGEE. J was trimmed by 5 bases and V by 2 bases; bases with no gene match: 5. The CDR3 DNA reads TGTGCCAGCAGCGTCCCAGGGGGCGGTTATGGCTACACCTTC. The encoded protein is CASSVPGGGYGYTF.

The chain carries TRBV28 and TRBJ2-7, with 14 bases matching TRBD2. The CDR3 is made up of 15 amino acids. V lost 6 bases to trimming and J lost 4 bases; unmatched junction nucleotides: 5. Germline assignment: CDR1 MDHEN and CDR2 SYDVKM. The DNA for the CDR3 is TGTGCCAGCAGACAAGGGACTAGCGGGAGTTACGAGCAGTACTTC. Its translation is CASRQGTSGSYEQYF.

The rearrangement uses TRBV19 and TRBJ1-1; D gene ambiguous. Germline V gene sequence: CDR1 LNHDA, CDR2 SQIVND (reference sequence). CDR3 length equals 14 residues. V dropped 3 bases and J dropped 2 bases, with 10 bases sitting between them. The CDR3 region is CASSIPEGNTEAFF. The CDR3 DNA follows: TGTGCCAGTAGTATCCCAGAGGGTAACACTGAAGCTTTCTTT.

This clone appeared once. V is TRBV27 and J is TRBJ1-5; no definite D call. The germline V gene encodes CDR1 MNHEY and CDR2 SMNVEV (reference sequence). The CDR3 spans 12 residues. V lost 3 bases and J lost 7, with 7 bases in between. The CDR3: CASSFRGQPQHF. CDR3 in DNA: TGTGCCAGCAGTTTTCGAGGACAGCCCCAGCATTTT.

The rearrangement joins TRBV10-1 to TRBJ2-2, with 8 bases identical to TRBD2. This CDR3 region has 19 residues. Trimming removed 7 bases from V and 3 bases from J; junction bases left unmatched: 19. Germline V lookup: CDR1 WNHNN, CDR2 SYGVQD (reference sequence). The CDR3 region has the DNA TGCGCCAGCACACCGGGGGCTAGCGGGTCCCCGACCTACACCGGGGAGCTGTTTTTT. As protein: CASTPGASGSPTYTGELFF.

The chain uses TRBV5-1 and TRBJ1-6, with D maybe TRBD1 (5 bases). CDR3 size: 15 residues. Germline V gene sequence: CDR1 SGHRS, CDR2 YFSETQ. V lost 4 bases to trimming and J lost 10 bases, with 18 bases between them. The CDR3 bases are TGCGCCAGCAGCGTCCAGGGCCTAGGGGAATCACCCCTCCACTTT. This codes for CASSVQGLGESPLHF.

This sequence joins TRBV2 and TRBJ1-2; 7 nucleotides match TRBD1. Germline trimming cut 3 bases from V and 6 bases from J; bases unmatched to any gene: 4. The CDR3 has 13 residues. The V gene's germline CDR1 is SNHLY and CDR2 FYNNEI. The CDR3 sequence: CASSDRGAHGYTF. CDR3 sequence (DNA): TGTGCCAGCAGTGACAGGGGGGCGCATGGCTACACCTTC.

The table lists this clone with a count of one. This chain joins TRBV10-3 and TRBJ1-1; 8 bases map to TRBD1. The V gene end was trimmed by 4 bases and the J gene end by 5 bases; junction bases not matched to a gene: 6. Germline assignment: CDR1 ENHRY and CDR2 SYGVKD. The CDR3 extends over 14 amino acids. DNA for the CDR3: TGTGCCATCAGTGTAGGACAGGGTCAGACTGAAGCTTTCTTT. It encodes CAISVGQGQTEAFF.